This T cell receptor beta chain was documented in a study of blood T cell repertoires in COVID-19. All enrollees were roughly 18 to 95 years old and from approximately 25 US areas. Self-reported history from a screening survey and questionnaire set each donor's cohort. As originally analysed: Nucleated cell counts were estimated from reference gene primer amplification. The method was immunoSEQ multiplex PCR; TCRdb's version includes in-frame clones alone and lacks a portion of them. V, J and clone size were drawn from that table, and D and trimming were deduced from the DNA. The table includes hundreds of thousands of clones, under 90% detected once. After removal of 0 bases from V and 2 bases from J, the junction contained 2 bases not matched to a gene. Germline V gives CDR1 SGHRS, CDR2 YFSETQ. The CDR3 runs 14 residues.

The sequence derives from a man in his fifties or sixties who had recovered from COVID-19. The sequenced sample consisted of PBMCs or T cells enriched from blood (not recorded which). The chain carries TRBV5-1 and TRBJ2-7; the match to TRBD1 covers 7 bases. CDR3 sequence: CASSLGQGPYEQYF. The CDR3 DNA sequence: TGCGCCAGCAGCTTGGGACAGGGTCCCTACGAGCAGTACTTC.